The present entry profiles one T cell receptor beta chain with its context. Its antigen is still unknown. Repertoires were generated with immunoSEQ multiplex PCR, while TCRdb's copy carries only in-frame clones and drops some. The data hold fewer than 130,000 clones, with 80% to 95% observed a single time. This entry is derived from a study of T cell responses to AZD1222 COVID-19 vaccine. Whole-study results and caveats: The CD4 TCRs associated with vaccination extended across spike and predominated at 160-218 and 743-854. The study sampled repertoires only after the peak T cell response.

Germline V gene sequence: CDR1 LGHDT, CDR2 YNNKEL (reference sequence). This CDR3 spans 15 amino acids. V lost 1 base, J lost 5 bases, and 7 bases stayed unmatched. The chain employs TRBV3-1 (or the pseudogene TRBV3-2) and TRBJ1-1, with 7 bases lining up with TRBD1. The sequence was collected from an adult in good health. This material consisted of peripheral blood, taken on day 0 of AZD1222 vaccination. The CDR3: CASSQGAGGGTEAFF. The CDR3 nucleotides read TGTGCCAGCAGCCAAGGGGCAGGGGGGGGAACTGAAGCTTTCTTT.